A selection of T cell receptor beta chains follows, all from one sample in a study of OX40 agonist ivuxolimab in advanced cancers. This table comes from immunoSEQ multiplex PCR, and its TCRdb copy is limited to in-frame clones, with some not included. Counted here are around 40,000 clones, 88% occurring once; the ten biggest clones make up around 13%. Sample: CD4+ or CD8+ T cells sorted from blood, taken in a trial of the OX40 agonist ivuxolimab. The receptor source for this set is an adult with an advanced solid tumor such as melanoma, head and neck, liver or kidney cancer. Both conserved end residues are part of each CDR3. D genes are given only for firm matches. Size tells how often a clone was seen (once, few, many) or the class of an expanded clone, and some rows leave it out.

clone size,J gene,V gene,D gene,CDR3 DNA,CDR3 protein
.,TRBJ2-7,TRBV2,TRBD2,TGTGCCAGCAGCCCGGGACTAGCGGGGGTTTCCTCCTACGAGCAGTACTTC,CASSPGLAGVSSYEQYF
.,TRBJ2-1,TRBV29-1,.,TGCAGCGTTAAGGATGGTGAGCAGTTCTTC,CSVKDGEQFF
.,TRBJ1-2,TRBV7-9,.,TGTGCCAGCAGCGGGATGGGCAGGGCGGCGAGAGGCTACACCTTC,CASSGMGRAARGYTF
.,TRBJ2-1,TRBV27,TRBD2,TGTGCCAGCAGTTTTGGGAGGGGCGCCTACAATGAGCAGTTCTTC,CASSFGRGAYNEQFF
once,TRBJ2-1,TRBV14,TRBD2,TGTGCCAGCAGCCACCCAAGCGCGGGAGATTACAATGAGCAGTTCTTC,CASSHPSAGDYNEQFF
.,TRBJ2-7,TRBV27,TRBD2,TGTGCCAGCAGTACCACCGGGACTAGCGGCTACGAGCAGTACTTC,CASSTTGTSGYEQYF
.,TRBJ2-3,TRBV7-9,TRBD2,TGTGCCAGCAGCCGTACTAGCGGGGGGGCCACAGATACGCAGTATTTT,CASSRTSGGATDTQYF
.,TRBJ1-3,TRBV27,.,TGTGCCAGCAGTTTAAGGGGAGGGGGTGGAAACACCATATATTTT,CASSLRGGGGNTIYF
.,TRBJ2-2,TRBV5-1,.,TGCGCCAGCAGCTTGGGATATAGGGGAGCGGCGCCCGGGGAGCTGTTTTTT,CASSLGYRGAAPGELFF
.,TRBJ2-5,TRBV7-2,.,TGTGCCAGCAGCCGTTGGGGCGCGGGGCCTATACAAGAGACCCAGTACTTC,CASSRWGAGPIQETQYF
.,TRBJ1-1,TRBV27,.,TGTGCCAGCAGTCTCGTTCTGAACACTGAAGCTTTCTTT,CASSLVLNTEAFF
.,TRBJ1-6,TRBV6-6,TRBD1,TGTGCCAGCACCATGGGGACAGGGGGTCTCGATTCACCCCTCCACTTT,CASTMGTGGLDSPLHF
.,TRBJ2-7,TRBV11-2,TRBD1,TGTGCCAGCAGCTTCTCCCACGGGACAGCTGGCTACGAGCAGTACTTC,CASSFSHGTAGYEQYF
once,TRBJ1-1,TRBV5-6,.,TGTGCCAGCAGCCCCTCCGCCAACACTGAAGCTTTCTTT,CASSPSANTEAFF
.,TRBJ1-3,TRBV7-9,.,TGTGCCAGCAGCATCGGACTGCGAAACACCATATATTTT,CASSIGLRNTIYF
.,TRBJ2-7,TRBV19,TRBD2,TGTGCCAGTAGTATAGCAGCGGGGGATTCCTACGAGCAGTACTTC,CASSIAAGDSYEQYF
.,TRBJ2-7,TRBV19,.,TGTGCCAGTAGAGATGAGGTGGGGTCCTACGAGCAGTACTTC,CASRDEVGSYEQYF
.,TRBJ1-1,TRBV19,TRBD1,TGTGCCAGTAGTGCGGGGACAGGGAGTTCAGCTTTCTTT,CASSAGTGSSAFF
.,TRBJ2-3,TRBV5-5,.,TGTGCCAGCAGCTTGGAGATCCCCACAGATACGCAGTATTTT,CASSLEIPTDTQYF
.,TRBJ1-1,TRBV6-1,.,TGTGCCAGCAGTGAAGACAGGGTAGGGGGAGCTTTCTTT,CASSEDRVGGAFF
.,TRBJ2-1,TRBV28,.,TGTGCCAGCAGGGAGCGGGTGTCCTACAATGAGCAGTTCTTC,CASRERVSYNEQFF
.,TRBJ1-2,TRBV27,.,TGTGCCAGCAGCTTAAGCAACAGGGCGAATGGCTACACCTTC,CASSLSNRANGYTF
.,TRBJ2-7,TRBV28,TRBD2,TGTGCCAGCAGTTCCCGGACTAGCGGGGGGCCGCAGTACTTC,CASSSRTSGGPQYF
.,TRBJ1-5,TRBV27,.,TGTGCCAGCAGTTTCTCAGGGTCAAGCAATCAGCCCCAGCATTTT,CASSFSGSSNQPQHF
many,TRBJ1-2,TRBV6-9,.,TGTGCCAGCACCGGCGGGGGCCTCTACACCTTC,CASTGGGLYTF
.,TRBJ1-2,TRBV2,.,TGTGCCATCCTAACAATAAAGGACTATGGCTACACCTTC,CAILTIKDYGYTF
.,TRBJ2-7,TRBV4-1,TRBD2,TGCGCCAGCAGCCAGACAAGCGGGGGCTCCTACGAGCAGTACTTC,CASSQTSGGSYEQYF
.,TRBJ2-1,TRBV13,TRBD1,TGTGCCAGCAGCCCCCGGACAGGGGGTGCGAATGAGCAGTTCTTC,CASSPRTGGANEQFF